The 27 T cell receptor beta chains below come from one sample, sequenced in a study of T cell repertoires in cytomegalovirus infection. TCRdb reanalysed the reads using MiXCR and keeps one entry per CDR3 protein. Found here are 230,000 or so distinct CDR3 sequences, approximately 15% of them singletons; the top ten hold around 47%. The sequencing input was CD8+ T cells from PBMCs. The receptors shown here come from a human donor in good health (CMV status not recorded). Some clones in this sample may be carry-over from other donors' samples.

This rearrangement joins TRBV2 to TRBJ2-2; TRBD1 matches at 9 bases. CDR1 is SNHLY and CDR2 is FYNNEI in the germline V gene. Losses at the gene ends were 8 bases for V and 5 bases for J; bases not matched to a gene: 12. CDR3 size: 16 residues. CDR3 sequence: CASGLTGTGWTGELFF. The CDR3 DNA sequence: TGTGCCAGCGGATTAACCGGGACAGGGTGGACCGGGGAGCTGTTTTTT.

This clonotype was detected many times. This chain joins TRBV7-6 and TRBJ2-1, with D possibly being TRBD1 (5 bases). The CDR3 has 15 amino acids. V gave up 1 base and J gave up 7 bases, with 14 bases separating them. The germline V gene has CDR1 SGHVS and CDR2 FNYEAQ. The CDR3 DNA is TGTGCCAGCAGCTTAGGAGACAGCCGTAGAAATGAGCAGTTCTTC. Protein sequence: CASSLGDSRRNEQFF.

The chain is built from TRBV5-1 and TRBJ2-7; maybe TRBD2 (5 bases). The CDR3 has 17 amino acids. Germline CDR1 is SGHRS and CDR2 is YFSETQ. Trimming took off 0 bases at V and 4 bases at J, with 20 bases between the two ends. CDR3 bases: TGCGCCAGCAGCTTGGCCTTTGTCGGGGTGTTCGGGTACGAGCAGTACTTC. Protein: CASSLAFVGVFGYEQYF.

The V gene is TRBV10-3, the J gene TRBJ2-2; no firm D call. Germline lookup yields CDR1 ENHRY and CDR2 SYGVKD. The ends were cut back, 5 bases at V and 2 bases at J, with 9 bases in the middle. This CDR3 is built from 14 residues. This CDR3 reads CAISSDINTGELFF. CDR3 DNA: TGTGCCATCAGTTCTGACATCAACACCGGGGAGCTGTTTTTT.

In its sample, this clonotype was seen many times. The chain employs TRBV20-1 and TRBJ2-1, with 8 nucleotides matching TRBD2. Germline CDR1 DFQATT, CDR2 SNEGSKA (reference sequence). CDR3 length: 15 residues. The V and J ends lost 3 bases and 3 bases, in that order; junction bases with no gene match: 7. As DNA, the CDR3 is TGCAGTGCTAGTGACCCGGGGGGGCGCTACAATGAGCAGTTCTTC. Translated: CSASDPGGRYNEQFF.

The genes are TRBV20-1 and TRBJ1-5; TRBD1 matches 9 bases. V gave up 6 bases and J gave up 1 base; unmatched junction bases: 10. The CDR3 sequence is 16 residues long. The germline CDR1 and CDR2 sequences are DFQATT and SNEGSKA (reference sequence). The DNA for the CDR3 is TGCAGTGCGTGGACAGGGGATCGTTCGAGCAATCAGCCCCAGCATTTT. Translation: CSAWTGDRSSNQPQHF.

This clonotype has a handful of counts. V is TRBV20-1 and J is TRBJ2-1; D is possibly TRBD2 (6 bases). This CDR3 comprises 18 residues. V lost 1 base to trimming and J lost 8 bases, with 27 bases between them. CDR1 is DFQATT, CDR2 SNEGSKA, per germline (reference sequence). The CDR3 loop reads CSARASVGGRGLSYEQFF. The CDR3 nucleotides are TGCAGTGCTAGAGCCTCCGTTGGCGGTCGGGGGTTGAGTTATGAGCAGTTCTTC.

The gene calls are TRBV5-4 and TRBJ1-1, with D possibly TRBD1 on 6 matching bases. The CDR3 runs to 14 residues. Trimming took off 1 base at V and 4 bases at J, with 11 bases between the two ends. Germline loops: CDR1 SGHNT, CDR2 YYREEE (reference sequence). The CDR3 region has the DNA TGTGCCAGCAGCTTGTCGGGGGGCGCCACTGAAGCTTTCTTT. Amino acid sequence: CASSLSGGATEAFF.

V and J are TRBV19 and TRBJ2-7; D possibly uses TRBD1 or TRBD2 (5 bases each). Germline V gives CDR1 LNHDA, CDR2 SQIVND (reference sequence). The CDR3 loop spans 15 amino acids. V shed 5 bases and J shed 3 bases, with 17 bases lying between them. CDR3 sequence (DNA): TGTGCCAGTAGTTTGAGTCGGGGCGGTTTCTACGAGCAGTACTTC. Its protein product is CASSLSRGGFYEQYF.

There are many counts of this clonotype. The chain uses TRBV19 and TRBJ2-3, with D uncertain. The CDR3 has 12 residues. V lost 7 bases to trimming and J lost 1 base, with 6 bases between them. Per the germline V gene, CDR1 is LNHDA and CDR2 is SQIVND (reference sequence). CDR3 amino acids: CASTTGTDTQYF. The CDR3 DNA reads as TGTGCCAGTACGACGGGCACAGATACGCAGTATTTT.

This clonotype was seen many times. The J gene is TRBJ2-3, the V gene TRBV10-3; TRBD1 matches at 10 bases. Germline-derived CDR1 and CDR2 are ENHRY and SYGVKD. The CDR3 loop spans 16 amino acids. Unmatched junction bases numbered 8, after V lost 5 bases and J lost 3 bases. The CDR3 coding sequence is TGTGCCATCAGTCCACGACAGGGGGCGAGGACAGATACGCAGTATTTT. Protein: CAISPRQGARTDTQYF.

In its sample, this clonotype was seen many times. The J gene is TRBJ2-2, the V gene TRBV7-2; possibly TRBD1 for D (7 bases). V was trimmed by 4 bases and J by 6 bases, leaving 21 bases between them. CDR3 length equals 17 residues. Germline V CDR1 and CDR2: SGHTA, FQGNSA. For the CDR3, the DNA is TGTGCCAGCAGCTCACACGTGACAGGGTGGGGGGCCGGGGAGCTGTTTTTT. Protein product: CASSSHVTGWGAGELFF.

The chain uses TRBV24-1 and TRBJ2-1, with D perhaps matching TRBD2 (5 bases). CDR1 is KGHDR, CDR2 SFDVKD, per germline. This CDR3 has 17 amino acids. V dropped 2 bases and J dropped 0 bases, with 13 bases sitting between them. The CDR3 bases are TGTGCCACCAGTGATTATCGGGGTTCGAGCTCCTACAATGAGCAGTTCTTC. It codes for CATSDYRGSSSYNEQFF.

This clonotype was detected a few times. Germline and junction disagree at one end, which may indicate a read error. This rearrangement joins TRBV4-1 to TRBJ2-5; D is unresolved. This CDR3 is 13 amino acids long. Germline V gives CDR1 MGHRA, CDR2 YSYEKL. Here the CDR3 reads CASSQVPGDVESF. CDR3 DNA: TGCGCCAGCAGCCAAGTGCCAGGAGATGTTGAAAGCTTC.

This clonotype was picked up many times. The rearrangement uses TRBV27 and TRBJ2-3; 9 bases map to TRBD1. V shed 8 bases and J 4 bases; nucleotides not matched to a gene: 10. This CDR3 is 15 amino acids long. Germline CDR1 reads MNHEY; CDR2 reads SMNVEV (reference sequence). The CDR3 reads CASSLPGDRADTQYF. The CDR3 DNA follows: TGTGCCAGCTCACTACCGGGGGACAGGGCAGATACGCAGTATTTT.

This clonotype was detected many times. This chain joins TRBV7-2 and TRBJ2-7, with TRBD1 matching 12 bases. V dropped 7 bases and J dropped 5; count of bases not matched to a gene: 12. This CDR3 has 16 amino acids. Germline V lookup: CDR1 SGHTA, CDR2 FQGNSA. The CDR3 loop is CASTPFEGTGGHEQYF. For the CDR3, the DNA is TGTGCCAGCACTCCTTTTGAGGGGACAGGGGGCCACGAGCAGTACTTC. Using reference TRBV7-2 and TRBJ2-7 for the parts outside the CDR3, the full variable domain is GAGVSQSPSNKVTEKGKDVELRCDPISGHTALYWYRQSLGQGLEFLIYFQGNSAPDKSGLPSDRFSAERTGGSVSTLTIQRTQQEDSAVYLCASTPFEGTGGHEQYFGPGTRLTVT.

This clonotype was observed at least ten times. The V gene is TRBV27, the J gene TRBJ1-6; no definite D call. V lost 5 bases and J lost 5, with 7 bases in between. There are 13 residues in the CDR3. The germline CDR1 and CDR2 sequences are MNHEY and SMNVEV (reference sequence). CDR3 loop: CASSNRDNSPLHF. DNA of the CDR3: TGTGCCAGCAGTAACCGGGATAATTCACCCCTCCACTTT.

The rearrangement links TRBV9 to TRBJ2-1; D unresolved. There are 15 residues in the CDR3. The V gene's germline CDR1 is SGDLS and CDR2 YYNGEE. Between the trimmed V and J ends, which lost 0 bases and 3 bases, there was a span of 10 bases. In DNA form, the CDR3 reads TGTGCCAGCAGCGTAGCTGGGCAGGTCTACAATGAGCAGTTCTTC. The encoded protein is CASSVAGQVYNEQFF.

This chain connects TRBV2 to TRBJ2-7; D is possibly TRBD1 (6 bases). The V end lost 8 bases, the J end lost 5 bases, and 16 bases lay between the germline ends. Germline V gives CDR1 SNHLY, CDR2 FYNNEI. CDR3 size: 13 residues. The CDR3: CASGVQGLHEQYF. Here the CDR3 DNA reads TGTGCCAGCGGAGTTCAGGGGTTACACGAGCAGTACTTC.

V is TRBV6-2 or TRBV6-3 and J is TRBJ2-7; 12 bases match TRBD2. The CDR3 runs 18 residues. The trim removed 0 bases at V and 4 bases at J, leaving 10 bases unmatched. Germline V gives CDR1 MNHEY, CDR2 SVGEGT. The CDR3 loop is CASSYSRLGLAGPYEQYF. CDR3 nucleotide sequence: TGTGCCAGCAGTTACTCCCGCCTCGGACTAGCGGGGCCGTACGAGCAGTACTTC.

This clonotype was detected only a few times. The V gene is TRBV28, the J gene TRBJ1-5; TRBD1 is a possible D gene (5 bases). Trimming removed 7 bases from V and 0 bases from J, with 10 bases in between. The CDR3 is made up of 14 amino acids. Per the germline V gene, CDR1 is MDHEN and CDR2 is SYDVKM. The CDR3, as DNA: TGTGCCAGCACCCCCAGGGATAGCAATCAGCCCCAGCATTTT. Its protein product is CASTPRDSNQPQHF.

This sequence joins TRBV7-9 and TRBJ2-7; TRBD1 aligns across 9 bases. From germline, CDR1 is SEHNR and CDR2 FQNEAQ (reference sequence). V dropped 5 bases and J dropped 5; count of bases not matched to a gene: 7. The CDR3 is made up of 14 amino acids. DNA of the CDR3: TGTGCCAGCAGCCCTACAGGGGGCGCGGACGAGCAGTACTTC. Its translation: CASSPTGGADEQYF.

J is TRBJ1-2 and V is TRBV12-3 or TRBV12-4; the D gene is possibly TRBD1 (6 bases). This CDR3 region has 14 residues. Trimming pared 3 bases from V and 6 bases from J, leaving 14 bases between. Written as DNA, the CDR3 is TGTGCCAGCAGTTTGCGACAGGACCACCATGGCTACACCTTC. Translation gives CASSLRQDHHGYTF.

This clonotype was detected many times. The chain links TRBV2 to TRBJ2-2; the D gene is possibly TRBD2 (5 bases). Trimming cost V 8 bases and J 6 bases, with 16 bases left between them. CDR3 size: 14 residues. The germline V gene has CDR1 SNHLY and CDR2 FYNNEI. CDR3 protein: CASSRSVSAGELFF. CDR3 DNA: TGTGCCAGCTCCCGTAGCGTGTCCGCCGGGGAGCTGTTTTTT.

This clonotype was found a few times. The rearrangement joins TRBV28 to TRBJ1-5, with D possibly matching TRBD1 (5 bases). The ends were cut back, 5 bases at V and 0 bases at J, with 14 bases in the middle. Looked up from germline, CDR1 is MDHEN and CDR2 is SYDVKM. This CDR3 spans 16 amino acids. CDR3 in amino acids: CASSPRDRVSNQPQHF. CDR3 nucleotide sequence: TGTGCCAGCAGTCCCCGGGACCGAGTTAGCAATCAGCCCCAGCATTTT.

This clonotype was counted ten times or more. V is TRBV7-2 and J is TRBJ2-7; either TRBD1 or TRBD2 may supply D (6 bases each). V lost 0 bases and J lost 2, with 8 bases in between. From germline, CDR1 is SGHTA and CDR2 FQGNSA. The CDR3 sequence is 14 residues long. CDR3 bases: TGTGCCAGCAGCTTAGCGGGGGGCGCCTACGAGCAGTACTTC. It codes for CASSLAGGAYEQYF.

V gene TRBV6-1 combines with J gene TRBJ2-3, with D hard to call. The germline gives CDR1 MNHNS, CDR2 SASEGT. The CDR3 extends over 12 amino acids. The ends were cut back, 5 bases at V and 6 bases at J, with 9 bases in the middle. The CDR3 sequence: CASSHLEDTQYF. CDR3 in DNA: TGTGCCAGCAGTCACCTCGAGGATACGCAGTATTTT.